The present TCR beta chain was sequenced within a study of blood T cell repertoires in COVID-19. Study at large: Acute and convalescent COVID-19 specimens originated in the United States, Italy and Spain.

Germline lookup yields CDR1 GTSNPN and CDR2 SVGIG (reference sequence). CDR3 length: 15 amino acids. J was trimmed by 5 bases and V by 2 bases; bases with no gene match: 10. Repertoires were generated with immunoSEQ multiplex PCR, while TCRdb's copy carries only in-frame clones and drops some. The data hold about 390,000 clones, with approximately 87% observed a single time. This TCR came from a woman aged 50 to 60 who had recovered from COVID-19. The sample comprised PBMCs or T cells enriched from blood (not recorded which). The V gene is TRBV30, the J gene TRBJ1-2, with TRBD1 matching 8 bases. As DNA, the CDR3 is TGTGCCTGGAGTCTTAGACAGGGGACCAAGTATGGCTACACCTTC. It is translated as CAWSLRQGTKYGYTF.